The present T cell receptor beta chain was sequenced within a study of blood T cell repertoires in COVID-19. Study as a whole: From T cells, B-cell-depleted T cells, or PBMCs came the material, which was cDNA or gDNA.

With 6 bases clipped from V and 7 bases from J, the junction kept 6 bases outside the gene matches. Germline values: CDR1 LGHDT, CDR2 YNNKEL (reference sequence). The CDR3 consists of 14 residues. In terms of age and location, participants ranged from roughly 18 to 100 years and lived in about two dozen US areas. Participants were placed into cohorts based on the clinical history they reported. Two negative PCRs, clearance, or symptom resolution were required of recovered Cohort 3 donors. The repertoire was sequenced with immunoSEQ multiplex PCR; TCRdb's copy has only in-frame clones and lacks some. The sample holds over 120,000 clones, about three quarters seen once.

This chain links TRBV3-1 (or the pseudogene TRBV3-2) with TRBJ1-6, with TRBD1 identical over 7 bases. This TCR was recovered from a woman aged 50 to 65 who had recovered from COVID-19. The sequenced material came from PBMCs or T cells enriched from blood (not recorded which). The CDR3 is CASRGRDSNSPLHF. The CDR3 DNA follows: TGTGCCAGCAGGGGTAGGGACAGCAATTCACCCCTCCACTTT.